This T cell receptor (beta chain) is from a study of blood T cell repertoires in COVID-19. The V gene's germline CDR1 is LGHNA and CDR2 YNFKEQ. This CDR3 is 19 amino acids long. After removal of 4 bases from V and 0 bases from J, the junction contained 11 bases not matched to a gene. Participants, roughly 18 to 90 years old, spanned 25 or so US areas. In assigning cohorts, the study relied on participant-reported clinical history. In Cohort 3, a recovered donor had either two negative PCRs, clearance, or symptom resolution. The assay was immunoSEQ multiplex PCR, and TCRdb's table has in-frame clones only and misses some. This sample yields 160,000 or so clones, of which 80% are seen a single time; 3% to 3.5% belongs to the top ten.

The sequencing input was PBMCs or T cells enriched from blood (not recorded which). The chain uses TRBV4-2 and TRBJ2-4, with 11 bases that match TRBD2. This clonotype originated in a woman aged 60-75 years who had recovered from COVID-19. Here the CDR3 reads CASSLPTSGVKLAKNIQYF. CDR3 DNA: TGTGCCAGCAGCCTCCCGACTAGCGGGGTGAAACTAGCCAAAAACATTCAGTACTTC.